The clone carrying this T cell receptor (beta chain) came up many times. Its target is not known. The same CDR3 arises from other DNA sequences in this sample as well. Sequenced material consisted of expressed TCRB transcripts (all of the isolated RNA was reverse transcribed). Here immunoSEQ multiplex PCR was the method, and the copy in TCRdb shows in-frame clones only, minus some. The repertoire holds more than 300,000 clones, with under 8.5% as singletons. The sample comes from a study of beta chain features in type 1 diabetes. Study information: Across the samples, approximately 98,000,000 sorted cells were examined in total. Study results and caveats: A cDNA-based sequencing approach could over-represent cells with high TCR expression.

Every single donor gave one heparinised blood draw, and these averaged about 120 mL. The sample taken for sequencing was central memory CD4+ T cells from blood. This clonotype originated in a woman between 18 and 30 years old in good health.

CDR3 in DNA: TGCGCCAGCAGCTTGGAGGGTGAGCAGTTCTTC. It encodes CASSLEGEQFF. This chain connects TRBV5-1 to TRBJ2-1; no clear D. CDR1 is SGHRS and CDR2 is YFSETQ in the germline V gene. This CDR3 is 11 amino acids long. Trimming stripped 0 bases from V and 9 bases from J, with 4 bases between.